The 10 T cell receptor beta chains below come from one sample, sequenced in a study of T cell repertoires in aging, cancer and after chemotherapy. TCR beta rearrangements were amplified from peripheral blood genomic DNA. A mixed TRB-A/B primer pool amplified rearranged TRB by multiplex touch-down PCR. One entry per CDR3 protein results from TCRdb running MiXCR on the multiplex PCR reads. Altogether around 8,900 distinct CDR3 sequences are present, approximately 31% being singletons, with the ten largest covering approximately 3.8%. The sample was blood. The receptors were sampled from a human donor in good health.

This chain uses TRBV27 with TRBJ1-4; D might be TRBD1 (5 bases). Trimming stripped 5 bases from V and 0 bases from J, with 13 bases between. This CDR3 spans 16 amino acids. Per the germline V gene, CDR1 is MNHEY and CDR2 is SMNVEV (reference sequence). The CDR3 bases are TGTGCCAGCAGTCCCAGGGCGGACTCAACTAATGAAAAACTGTTTTTT. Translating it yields CASSPRADSTNEKLFF.

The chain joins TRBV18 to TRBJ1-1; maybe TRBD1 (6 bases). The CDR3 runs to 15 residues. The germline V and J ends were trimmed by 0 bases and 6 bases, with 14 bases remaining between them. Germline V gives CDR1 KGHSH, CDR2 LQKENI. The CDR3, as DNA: TGTGCCAGCTCACCACCGAACAGGGTAGTACCTGAAGCTTTCTTT. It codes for CASSPPNRVVPEAFF.

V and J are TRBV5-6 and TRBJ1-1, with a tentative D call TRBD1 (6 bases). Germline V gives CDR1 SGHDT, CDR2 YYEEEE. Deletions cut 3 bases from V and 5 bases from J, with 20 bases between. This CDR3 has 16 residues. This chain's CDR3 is CASSYGLWQGRTEAFF. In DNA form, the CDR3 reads TGTGCCAGCAGCTACGGCCTATGGCAGGGGCGGACTGAAGCTTTCTTT.

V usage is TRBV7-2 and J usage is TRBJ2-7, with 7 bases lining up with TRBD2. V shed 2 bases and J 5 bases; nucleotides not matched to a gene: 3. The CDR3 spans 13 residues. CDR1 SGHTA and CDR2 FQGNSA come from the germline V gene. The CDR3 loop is CASSLTAGHEQYF. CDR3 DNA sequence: TGTGCCAGCAGCTTAACAGCGGGGCACGAGCAGTACTTC.

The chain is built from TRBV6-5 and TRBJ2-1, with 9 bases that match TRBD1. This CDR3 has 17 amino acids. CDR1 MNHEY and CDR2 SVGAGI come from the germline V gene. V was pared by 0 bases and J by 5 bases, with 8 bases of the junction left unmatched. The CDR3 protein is CASSYSLRDRANNEQFF. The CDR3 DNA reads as TGTGCCAGCAGTTACTCGCTCCGGGACAGGGCCAACAATGAGCAGTTCTTC.

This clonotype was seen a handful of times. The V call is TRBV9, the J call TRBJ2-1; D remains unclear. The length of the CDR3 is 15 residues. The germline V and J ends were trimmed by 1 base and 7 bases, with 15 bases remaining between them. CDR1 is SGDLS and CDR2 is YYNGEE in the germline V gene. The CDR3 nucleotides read TGTGCCAGCAGCGTATCACCGACGCTAAGGAATGAGCAGTTCTTC. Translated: CASSVSPTLRNEQFF.

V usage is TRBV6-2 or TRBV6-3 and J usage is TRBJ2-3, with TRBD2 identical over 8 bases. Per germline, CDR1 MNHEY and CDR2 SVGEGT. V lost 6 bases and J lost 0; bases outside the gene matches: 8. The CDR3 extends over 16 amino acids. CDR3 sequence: CASRSTTSGSTDTQYF. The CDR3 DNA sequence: TGTGCCAGCAGGTCTACTACTAGCGGAAGCACAGATACGCAGTATTTT.

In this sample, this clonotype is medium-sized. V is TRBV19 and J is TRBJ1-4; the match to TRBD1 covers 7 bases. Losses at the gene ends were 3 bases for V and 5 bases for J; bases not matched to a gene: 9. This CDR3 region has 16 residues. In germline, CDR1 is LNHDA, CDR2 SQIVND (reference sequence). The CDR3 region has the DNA TGTGCCAGTAGTATGGGTCGGACAGGCGCAAATGAAAAACTGTTTTTT. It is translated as CASSMGRTGANEKLFF.

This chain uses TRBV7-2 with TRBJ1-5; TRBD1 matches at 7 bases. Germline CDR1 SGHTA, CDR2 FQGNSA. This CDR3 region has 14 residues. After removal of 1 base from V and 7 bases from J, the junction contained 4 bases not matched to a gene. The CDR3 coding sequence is TGTGCCAGCAGCTTAGGACAGGGAAACCAGCCCCAGCATTTT. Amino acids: CASSLGQGNQPQHF.

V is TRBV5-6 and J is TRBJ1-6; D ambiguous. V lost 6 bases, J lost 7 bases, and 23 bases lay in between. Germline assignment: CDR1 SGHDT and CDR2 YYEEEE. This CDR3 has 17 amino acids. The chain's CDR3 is CASTQFVVADWNSPLHF. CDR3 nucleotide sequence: TGTGCCAGCACCCAGTTTGTTGTGGCAGATTGGAATTCACCCCTCCACTTT.